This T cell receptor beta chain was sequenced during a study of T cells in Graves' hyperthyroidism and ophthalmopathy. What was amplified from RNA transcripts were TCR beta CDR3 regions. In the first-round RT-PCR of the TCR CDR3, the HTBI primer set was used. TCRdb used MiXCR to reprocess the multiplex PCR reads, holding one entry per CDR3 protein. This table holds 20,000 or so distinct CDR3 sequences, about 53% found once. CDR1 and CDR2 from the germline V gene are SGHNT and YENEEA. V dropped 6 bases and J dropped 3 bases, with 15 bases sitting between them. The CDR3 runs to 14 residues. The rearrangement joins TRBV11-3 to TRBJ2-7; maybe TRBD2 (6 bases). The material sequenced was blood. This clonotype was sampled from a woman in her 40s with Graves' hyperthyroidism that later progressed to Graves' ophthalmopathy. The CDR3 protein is CASSSTGRRYEQYF. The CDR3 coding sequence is TGTGCCAGCAGTAGCACGGGGAGGCGCTACGAGCAGTACTTC.